This entry concerns a single T cell receptor beta chain. Trimming shortened V by 5 bases and J by 0 bases, and 13 bases separated the two germline ends. CDR3 length: 15 residues. The germline V gene has CDR1 SGHAT and CDR2 FQNNGV. This specimen belongs to a study of blood T cell repertoires in COVID-19. Overall study: Donors in the United States, Italy and Spain gave samples during acute or convalescent COVID-19. T cells, B-cell-depleted T cells, or PBMCs supplied cDNA or gDNA.

Study processing details: Estimation of nucleated cell counts was performed using reference gene primer amplification. TCRdb keeps only in-frame clones here, not all; method: immunoSEQ multiplex PCR. V, J and clone size are taken as reported in that table, and D and trimming were inferred from the DNA itself. Of 250,000 or so clones in the sample, more than 75% are singletons; the top ten hold less than 1.6%. The V and J genes are TRBV11-2 and TRBJ1-1; D not resolved. Sequencing was performed on peripheral blood. The receptor was isolated from a woman aged 40-49 years who had recovered from COVID-19. CDR3 sequence: CASSQRNRLNTEAFF. In DNA form, the CDR3 reads TGTGCCAGCAGCCAAAGGAACAGATTGAACACTGAAGCTTTCTTT.